This TCR beta chain was captured in a study of low-dose radiotherapy and immunotherapy resistance in tumors. As their treatment, donors received nivolumab, ipilimumab, aspirin, low-dose cyclophosphamide and low-dose radiotherapy. Each eligible patient had an advanced solid tumor, and these tumors lacked tumor-infiltrating lymphocytes. This clonotype was detected only a few times. J lost 9 bases, V lost 4 bases, and 15 bases had no gene match. CDR1 and CDR2 (germline): MGHRA, YSYEKL. The CDR3 consists of 16 residues. Gene-specific TRAV and TRBV primers were used for first-strand cDNA, covering alpha and beta chains. TCR amplification ran 20 PCR cycles using constant-region and V-primer adapter primers. TCRdb processed the reads anew with MiXCR; each CDR3 protein has one entry. Of approximately 12,000 distinct CDR3 sequences detected, roughly 60% appear once; the ten largest clones hold roughly 7.1%.

This sequence was found in a human donor with advanced metastatic prostate, ovarian, gallbladder or colorectal cancer (not recorded which). This table probably holds off-target reads from a library built for another chain. The chain employs TRBV4-1 and TRBJ2-1, with TRBD2 matching over 7 bases. The CDR3 nucleotides are TGCGCCAGCAGCCCCCAATACGGACTAGGCCTGCGTGAGCAGTTCTTC. As protein: CASSPQYGLGLREQFF.